This T cell receptor beta chain was identified in a study of blood T cell repertoires in COVID-19. Libraries were prepared by immunoSEQ multiplex PCR; TCRdb keeps only in-frame clonotypes and omits some of them. Among 350,000 to 450,000 clones listed, 70% to 90% were seen once. Sequencing was carried out using peripheral blood. This clonotype was sampled from a man aged 40-49 years with acute or convalescent COVID-19.

The CDR3 loop is CASARLVSYEQYF. The CDR3 DNA reads TGTGCCTCCGCCCGATTAGTTTCCTACGAGCAGTACTTC. The chain combines TRBV10-3 with TRBJ2-7; D is ambiguous. Per germline, CDR1 ENHRY and CDR2 SYGVKD. V lost 11 bases and J lost 1, with 15 bases in between. This CDR3 spans 13 amino acids.